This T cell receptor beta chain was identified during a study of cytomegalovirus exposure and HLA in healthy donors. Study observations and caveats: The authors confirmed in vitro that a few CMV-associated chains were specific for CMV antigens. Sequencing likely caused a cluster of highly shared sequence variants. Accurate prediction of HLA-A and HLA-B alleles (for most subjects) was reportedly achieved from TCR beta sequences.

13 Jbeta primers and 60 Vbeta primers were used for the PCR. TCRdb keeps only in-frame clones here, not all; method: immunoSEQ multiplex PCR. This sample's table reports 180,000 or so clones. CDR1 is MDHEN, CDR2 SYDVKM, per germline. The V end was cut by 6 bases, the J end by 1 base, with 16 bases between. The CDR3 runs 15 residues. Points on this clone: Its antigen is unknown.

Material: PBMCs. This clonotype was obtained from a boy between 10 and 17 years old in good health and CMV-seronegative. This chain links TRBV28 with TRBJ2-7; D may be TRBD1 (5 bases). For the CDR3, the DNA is TGTGCCAGCAGCTATGGACGGACATCTTCCTACGAGCAGTACTTC. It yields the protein CASSYGRTSSYEQYF.